Following are 24 T cell receptor beta chains from one sample sequenced in a study of T cell repertoires in cytomegalovirus infection (dated by TCRdb to the late 2010s). The label giving this sample's treatment or condition can be read as: in vitro stimulation with specific CMV peptide epitopes to enrich CMV-specific T cells. Data came from an Illumina HiSeq 1500. The public reads were reprocessed in TCRdb via fastp at Q25 and MiXCR, keeping in-frame beta chains. Rows matching on CDR3 protein sequence are summarized as one entry with the most common DNA and genes. The sample includes more than 85,000 distinct CDR3 sequences, with under 30% observed a single time. The ten largest clones add up to roughly 81% of the sample. No antigens are known for them. The source material was CD8+ T cells from cultured PBMCs, sampled from culture after CMV antigen stimulation. These receptors were taken from a human donor in good health (CMV status not recorded). Some clones in this sample may be carry-over from other donors' samples.

This clonotype has just a few counts. This rearrangement joins TRBV9 to TRBJ2-2, with D perhaps being TRBD1 or TRBD2 (5 bases each). The CDR3 has 14 residues. CDR1 is SGDLS, CDR2 YYNGEE, per germline. V was pared by 1 base and J by 3 bases, with 7 bases between. The CDR3 here is CASSVRGDTGELFF. In nucleotides, the CDR3 is TGTGCCAGCAGCGTAAGAGGGGACACCGGGGAGCTGTTTTTT.

This clonotype was recorded a few times. This rearrangement joins TRBV7-9 to TRBJ1-2; a possible D gene is TRBD1 (6 bases). Trimming stripped 3 bases from V and 0 bases from J, with 11 bases between. Germline CDR1 SEHNR, CDR2 FQNEAQ (reference sequence). The CDR3 has 15 amino acids. This CDR3 is CASSFPGGANYGYTF. Here the CDR3 DNA reads TGTGCCAGCAGCTTTCCTGGGGGCGCTAACTATGGCTACACCTTC.

The sample holds many counts of this clonotype. The V gene is TRBV7-8, the J gene TRBJ2-7, with D unresolved. V gave up 4 bases and J gave up 0 bases, with 7 bases separating them. Per germline, CDR1 SGHVS and CDR2 FQNEAQ. The CDR3 contains 13 residues. CDR3 loop: CASSSISSYEQYF. CDR3 sequence (DNA): TGTGCCAGCAGCTCCATAAGCTCCTACGAGCAGTACTTC.

This clonotype has just a few counts. CDR3 nucleotide sequence: TGCAGTGCTAGAGATGGCGAGATCACAAACACCGGGGAGCTGTTTTTT. Translation: CSARDGEITNTGELFF. The gene calls are TRBV20-1 and TRBJ2-2; D gene uncertain. CDR1 and CDR2 from the germline V gene are DFQATT and SNEGSKA (reference sequence). V shed 0 bases and J shed 2 bases, with 13 bases lying between them. The CDR3 sequence is 16 residues long.

As regards this clonotype: This clone may be a read error of a much larger clone one base away. This chain joins TRBV7-8 and TRBJ1-2; no clear D. V was trimmed by 8 bases and J by 4 bases, leaving 26 bases between them. Germline CDR1 and CDR2: SGHVS and FQNEAQ. The CDR3 is made up of 17 amino acids. Written as DNA, the CDR3 is TGTGCCAGCTACCCTAAGCTTGTCACCCTGAGGACCTATGGCTACACCTTC. It encodes CASYPKLVTLRTYGYTF.

This clonotype was seen repeatedly, ten times or more. This sequence joins TRBV5-4 and TRBJ2-7, with TRBD1 matching over 11 bases. Trimming cost V 3 bases and J 4 bases; bases outside gene matches: 6. The CDR3 is 15 residues long. In germline, CDR1 is SGHNT, CDR2 YYREEE (reference sequence). DNA of the CDR3: TGTGCCAGCAGCTCCCCGGGACAGGGGGTTTACGAGCAGTACTTC. Translated: CASSSPGQGVYEQYF. Full variable domain (remainder filled in from reference TRBV5-4 and TRBJ2-7): ETGVTQSPTHLIKTRGQQVTLRCSSQSGHNTVSWYQQALGQGPQFIFQYYREEENGRGNFPPRFSGLQFPNYSSELNVNALELDDSALYLCASSSPGQGVYEQYFGPGTRLTVT.

This clonotype was recorded many times. V and J are TRBV19 and TRBJ1-1; D is undetermined. Looked up from germline, CDR1 is LNHDA and CDR2 is SQIVND (reference sequence). V gave up 2 bases and J gave up 7 bases, with 14 bases separating them. The CDR3 length is 14 residues. For the CDR3, the DNA is TGTGCCAGTAGTATAAGGCAGAGGGCCCATGAAGCTTTCTTT. Protein sequence: CASSIRQRAHEAFF.

This chain connects TRBV6-6 to TRBJ2-3; D ambiguous. CDR1 is MNHNY and CDR2 is SVGAGI in the germline V gene (reference sequence). The CDR3 runs 14 residues. V was cut by 4 bases and J by 1 base, with 9 bases left in between. Written as DNA, the CDR3 is TGTGCCAGCAGTTTTCTAATTGGCACAGATACGCAGTATTTT. Protein product: CASSFLIGTDTQYF.

This sequence joins TRBV14 and TRBJ2-7; tentatively, D is TRBD2 (6 bases). The V end was cut by 4 bases, the J end by 4 bases, with 8 bases between. Per germline, CDR1 SGHDN and CDR2 FVKESK. This CDR3 is 12 amino acids long. The DNA for the CDR3 is TGTGCCAGCAGCCCCCGGGGGTACGAGCAGTACTTC. Amino acid sequence: CASSPRGYEQYF. The full variable domain, in which reference TRBV14 and TRBJ2-7 provide the parts outside the CDR3, is EAGVTQFPSHSVIEKGQTVTLRCDPISGHDNLYWYRRVMGKEIKFLLHFVKESKQDESGMPNNRFLAERTGGTYSTLKVQPAELEDSGVYFCASSPRGYEQYFGPGTRLTVT.

There are a few counts of this clonotype. V gene TRBV3-1 combines with J gene TRBJ1-1; D uncertain. CDR1 is LGHDT and CDR2 is YNNKEL in the germline V gene (reference sequence). The CDR3 spans 17 residues. V was shortened by 4 bases and J by 2 bases, with 20 bases between the two germline ends. CDR3 sequence reads: CASSLRSGSFPNTEAFF. DNA for the CDR3: TGTGCCAGCAGCCTACGAAGTGGGTCTTTTCCAAACACTGAAGCTTTCTTT.

This clonotype was seen a few times. The chain carries TRBV6-5 and TRBJ1-1; TRBD1 matches at 10 bases. The ends lost 4 bases at V and 5 bases at J; junction bases unmatched: 1. Germline CDR1 reads MNHEY; CDR2 reads SVGAGI. The length of the CDR3 is 13 residues. This CDR3 is CASSWTGGTEAFF. The CDR3, as DNA: TGTGCCAGCAGTTGGACAGGGGGTACTGAAGCTTTCTTT.

The chain uses TRBV9 and TRBJ2-2; D is unclear. The V gene's germline CDR1 is SGDLS and CDR2 YYNGEE. The CDR3 has 14 amino acids. V dropped 0 bases and J dropped 5 bases, with 8 bases sitting between them. CDR3 protein: CASSVGGDTGELFF. For the CDR3, the DNA is TGTGCCAGCAGCGTAGGTGGGGATACCGGGGAGCTGTTTTTT.

At least ten counts were recorded for this clonotype. The genes are TRBV19 and TRBJ2-1, with TRBD1 matching over 9 bases. The CDR3 length is 15 residues. Germline values: CDR1 LNHDA, CDR2 SQIVND (reference sequence). Germline trimming cut 6 bases from V and 4 bases from J; bases unmatched to any gene: 7. This chain's CDR3 is CASSLTGGGYNEQFF. The CDR3 nucleotides are TGTGCCAGTAGCCTGACAGGGGGTGGTTACAATGAGCAGTTCTTC.

This clonotype was counted only a few times. V is TRBV4-1 and J is TRBJ2-1; either TRBD1 or TRBD2 may fit D (5 bases each). The CDR3 spans 14 residues. Germline-derived CDR1 and CDR2 are MGHRA and YSYEKL. The germline V and J ends were trimmed by 5 bases and 8 bases, with 16 bases remaining between them. The CDR3 sequence: CASSLGPGSDEQFF. The CDR3 DNA reads TGCGCCAGCAGCTTGGGGCCAGGGAGCGATGAGCAGTTCTTC.

The chain has TRBV4-1 and TRBJ1-1; possible D gene TRBD1, 5 bases. The CDR3 is made up of 14 amino acids. Trimming removed 4 bases from V and 5 bases from J, with 14 bases in between. CDR1 and CDR2 from the germline V gene are MGHRA and YSYEKL. The CDR3 loop reads CASSPRDVVTEAFF. The CDR3 DNA follows: TGCGCCAGCAGCCCCCGGGACGTCGTGACTGAAGCTTTCTTT.

The CDR3 region has the DNA TGTGCCAGCAGGTACGCCGCTGGGGCCAACGTCCTGACTTTC. It codes for CASRYAAGANVLTF. The gene calls are TRBV28 and TRBJ2-6; D is uncertain. Germline V lookup: CDR1 MDHEN, CDR2 SYDVKM. The V gene lost 6 bases and the J gene lost 2 bases, with 8 bases spanning the gap. The CDR3 is 14 amino acids.

This clonotype was counted many times. The genes are TRBV7-2 and TRBJ2-7; 10 nucleotides agree with TRBD2. Germline V gives CDR1 SGHTA, CDR2 FQGNSA. The CDR3 extends over 18 amino acids. The ends lost 4 bases at V and 3 bases at J; junction bases unmatched: 15. Here the CDR3 reads CASSWSEESGGADYEQYF. CDR3 in DNA: TGTGCCAGCAGCTGGAGTGAGGAGAGCGGGGGGGCGGACTACGAGCAGTACTTC. Complete variable domain (other parts from reference TRBV7-2 and TRBJ2-7): GAGVSQSPSNKVTEKGKDVELRCDPISGHTALYWYRQSLGQGLEFLIYFQGNSAPDKSGLPSDRFSAERTGGSVSTLTIQRTQQEDSAVYLCASSWSEESGGADYEQYFGPGTRLTVT.

The chain uses TRBV24-1 and TRBJ2-1; TRBD2 is a possible D gene (6 bases). V lost 0 bases and J 4 bases, leaving 12 bases between the germline ends. CDR1 and CDR2 (germline): KGHDR, SFDVKD. The CDR3 sequence is 16 residues long. This chain's CDR3 is CATSDLGGTEYNEQFF. The DNA for the CDR3 is TGTGCCACCAGTGATTTGGGGGGGACGGAGTACAATGAGCAGTTCTTC.

The chain employs TRBV7-6 and TRBJ1-1; D not resolved. Germline CDR1 is SGHVS and CDR2 is FNYEAQ. The germline V and J ends were trimmed by 2 bases and 8 bases, with 18 bases remaining between them. This CDR3 contains 15 residues. The CDR3 spells CASSLYDSGPPEAFF. The CDR3 nucleotides read TGTGCCAGCAGCTTATATGACTCAGGACCCCCGGAAGCTTTCTTT.

Only a few counts were recorded for this clonotype. This rearrangement joins TRBV28 to TRBJ1-5; D not resolved. Germline loops: CDR1 MDHEN, CDR2 SYDVKM. CDR3 length: 15 amino acids. V was cut by 5 bases and J by 0 bases, with 11 bases left in between. CDR3 in DNA: TGTGCCAGCAGTCCCACTGCCCCTAGCAATCAGCCCCAGCATTTT. Translation gives CASSPTAPSNQPQHF.

The V call is TRBV7-4, the J call TRBJ1-5, with D possibly matching TRBD1 (5 bases). Germline assignment: CDR1 SGHVT and CDR2 SQSDAQ. V was shortened by 5 bases and J by 7 bases, with 21 bases between the two germline ends. This CDR3 region has 16 residues. CDR3 sequence reads: CASSRSGTATGQPQHF. The CDR3 DNA reads as TGTGCCAGCAGCAGATCCGGGACCGCCACCGGGCAGCCCCAGCATTTT.

Only a few counts were recorded for this clonotype. The gene calls are TRBV7-8 and TRBJ1-4; the D gene is possibly TRBD1 (5 bases). V lost 1 base and J 15 bases, leaving 12 bases between the germline ends. This CDR3 has 12 amino acids. Germline V gives CDR1 SGHVS, CDR2 FQNEAQ. For the CDR3, the DNA is TGTGCCAGCAGCTTAGGGGACCCCGTGGTGTTTTTT. This codes for CASSLGDPVVFF.

The rearrangement joins TRBV20-1 to TRBJ2-5, with 9 bases fitting TRBD2. Germline values: CDR1 DFQATT, CDR2 SNEGSKA (reference sequence). This CDR3 comprises 13 residues. V was pared by 5 bases and J by 5 bases, with 6 bases of the junction left unmatched. The CDR3 spells CSAPGLAAETQYF. The DNA of the CDR3 is TGCAGTGCTCCGGGACTAGCCGCCGAGACCCAGTACTTC.

This clonotype was seen ten or more times. The rearrangement links TRBV28 to TRBJ2-7, with D maybe TRBD2 (6 bases). From germline, CDR1 is MDHEN and CDR2 SYDVKM. This CDR3 region has 14 residues. V was clipped by 7 bases and J by 1 base, with 14 bases between them. DNA for the CDR3: TGTGCCAGCACCAAGGGACTGGTTTCCTACGAGCAGTACTTC. Encoded protein: CASTKGLVSYEQYF. The full variable domain, rest sourced from reference TRBV28 and TRBJ2-7, is DVKVTQSSRYLVKRTGEKVFLECVQDMDHENMFWYRQDPGLGLRLIYFSYDVKMKEKGDIPEGYSVSREKKERFSLILESASTNQTSMYLCASTKGLVSYEQYFGPGTRLTVT.